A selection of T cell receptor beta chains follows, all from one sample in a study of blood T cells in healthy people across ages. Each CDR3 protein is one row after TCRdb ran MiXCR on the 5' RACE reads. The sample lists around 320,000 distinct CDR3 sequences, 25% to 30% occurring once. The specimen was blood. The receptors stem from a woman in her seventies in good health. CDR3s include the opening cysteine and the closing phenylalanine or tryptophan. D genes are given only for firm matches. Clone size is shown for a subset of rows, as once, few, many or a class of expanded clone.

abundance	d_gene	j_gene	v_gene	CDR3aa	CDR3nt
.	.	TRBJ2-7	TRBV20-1	CSARGLAGTGEQYF	TGCAGTGCTAGAGGGTTAGCCGGGACTGGCGAGCAGTACTTC
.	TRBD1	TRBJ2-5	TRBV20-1	CSARTGTRETQYF	TGCAGTGCTAGGACAGGGACAAGAGAGACCCAGTACTTC
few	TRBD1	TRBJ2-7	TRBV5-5	CASSFTRDRGPLRSDEQYF	TGTGCCAGCAGCTTCACGCGGGACAGGGGCCCCCTAAGATCTGACGAGCAGTACTTC
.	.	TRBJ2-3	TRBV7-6	CASSLLQGGPDTQYF	TGTGCCAGCAGCTTACTCCAGGGCGGTCCAGATACGCAGTATTTT
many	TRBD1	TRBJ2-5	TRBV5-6	CASSLKGGAMRETQYF	TGTGCCAGCAGCTTGAAAGGGGGCGCGATGAGGGAGACCCAGTACTTC
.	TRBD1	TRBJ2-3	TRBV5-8	CASSFPQGAGDTQYF	TGTGCCAGCAGCTTCCCACAGGGGGCGGGAGATACGCAGTATTTT
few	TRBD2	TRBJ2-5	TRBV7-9	CASSPTSGRVETQYF	TGTGCCAGCAGCCCGACTAGCGGGAGAGTGGAGACCCAGTACTTC
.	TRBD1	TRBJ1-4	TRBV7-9	CASSSGQTNEKLFF	TGTGCCAGCAGCTCGGGACAGACTAATGAAAAACTGTTTTTT
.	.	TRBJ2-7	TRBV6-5	CASSSFRRAGEQYF	TGTGCCAGCAGTTCCTTCAGGAGAGCAGGGGAGCAGTACTTC
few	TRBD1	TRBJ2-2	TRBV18	CASSQQTGTGTGELFF	TGTGCCAGCTCACAACAAACCGGGACAGGCACCGGGGAGCTGTTTTTT
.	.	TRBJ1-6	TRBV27	CASSLNLPSSYNSPLHF	TGTGCCAGCAGTTTAAATCTCCCGAGCTCCTATAATTCACCCCTCCACTTT
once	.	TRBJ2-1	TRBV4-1	CASSLSGGGQNEQFF	TGCGCCAGCAGCCTTAGCGGTGGGGGCCAAAATGAGCAGTTCTTC
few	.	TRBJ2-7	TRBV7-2	CASSLAGGISEQYF	TGTGCCAGCAGCTTAGCAGGGGGAATCTCCGAGCAGTACTTC
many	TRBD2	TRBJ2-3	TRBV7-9	CASSFLASGSRTDTQYF	TGTGCCAGCAGCTTCCTGGCTAGCGGGAGTAGAACAGATACGCAGTATTTT
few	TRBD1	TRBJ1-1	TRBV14	CASSQDGGRGRGTEAFF	TGTGCCAGCAGCCAAGATGGGGGCAGGGGGAGAGGCACTGAAGCTTTCTTT
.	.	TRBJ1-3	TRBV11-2	CASSAQEANSGNTIYF	TGTGCCAGCAGCGCGCAGGAGGCAAACTCTGGAAACACCATATATTTT
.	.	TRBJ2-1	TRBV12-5	CASGFINSIVGPDYTNEQFF	TGTGCTAGTGGTTTTATTAATAGTATAGTAGGGCCGGACTATACCAATGAGCAGTTCTTC
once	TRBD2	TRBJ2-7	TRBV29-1	CSFLAGDDEQYF	TGCAGCTTCCTAGCGGGAGACGACGAGCAGTACTTC
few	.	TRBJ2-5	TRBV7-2	CATGQETQYF	TGTGCCACGGGCCAAGAGACCCAGTACTTC
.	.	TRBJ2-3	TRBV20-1	CSVPLQGTSTDTQYF	TGCAGTGTCCCTCTGCAGGGGACTAGCACAGATACGCAGTATTTT
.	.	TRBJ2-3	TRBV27	CASSFNTFTDTQYF	TGTGCCAGCAGTTTCAATACCTTCACAGATACGCAGTATTTT
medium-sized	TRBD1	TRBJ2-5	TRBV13	CASSPQGWGETQYF	TGTGCCAGCAGCCCACAGGGGTGGGGAGAGACCCAGTACTTC
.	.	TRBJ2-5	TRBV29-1	CSVDRRLGTQYF	TGCAGCGTTGACCGGCGGCTTGGGACCCAGTACTTC
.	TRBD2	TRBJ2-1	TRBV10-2	CATTSGAGVQFF	TGCGCCACTACTAGCGGGGCGGGTGTGCAGTTCTTC
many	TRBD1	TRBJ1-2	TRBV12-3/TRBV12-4	CASSLDRNGYTF	TGTGCCAGCAGCCTGGACAGGAATGGCTACACCTTC
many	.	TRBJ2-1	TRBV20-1	CSARDRESLNEQFF	TGCAGTGCTAGAGATCGAGAGAGTCTAAATGAGCAGTTCTTC
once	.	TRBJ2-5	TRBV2	CASSDQLSGTQYF	TGTGCCAGCAGTGACCAGCTATCGGGGACCCAGTACTTC
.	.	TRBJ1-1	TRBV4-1	CASSPAWNTEAFF	TGCGCCAGCAGCCCGGCGTGGAACACTGAAGCTTTCTTT
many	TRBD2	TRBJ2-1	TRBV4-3	CASSQVSAGSGSGEQFF	TGCGCCAGCAGCCAAGTCTCAGCGGGAAGTGGGTCAGGCGAGCAGTTCTTC
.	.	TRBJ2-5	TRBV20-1	CSAISTQETQYF	TGCAGTGCTATCTCCACCCAAGAGACCCAGTACTTC
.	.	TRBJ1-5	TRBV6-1	CASSSEVGLGNQPQHF	TGTGCCAGCAGCAGCGAAGTTGGGCTAGGCAATCAGCCCCAGCATTTT
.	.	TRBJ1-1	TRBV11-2	CASSVRVAGLTTEAFF	TGTGCCAGCAGCGTAAGGGTGGCAGGCCTTACCACTGAAGCTTTCTTT
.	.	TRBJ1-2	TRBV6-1	CASSEARASGYGYTF	TGTGCCAGCAGTGAAGCGCGGGCCTCGGGTTATGGCTACACCTTC
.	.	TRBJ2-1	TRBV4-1	CASSQVGHLAGGSFYNEQFF	TGCGCCAGCAGCCAAGTGGGACACCTGGCTGGCGGGAGCTTTTACAATGAGCAGTTCTTC